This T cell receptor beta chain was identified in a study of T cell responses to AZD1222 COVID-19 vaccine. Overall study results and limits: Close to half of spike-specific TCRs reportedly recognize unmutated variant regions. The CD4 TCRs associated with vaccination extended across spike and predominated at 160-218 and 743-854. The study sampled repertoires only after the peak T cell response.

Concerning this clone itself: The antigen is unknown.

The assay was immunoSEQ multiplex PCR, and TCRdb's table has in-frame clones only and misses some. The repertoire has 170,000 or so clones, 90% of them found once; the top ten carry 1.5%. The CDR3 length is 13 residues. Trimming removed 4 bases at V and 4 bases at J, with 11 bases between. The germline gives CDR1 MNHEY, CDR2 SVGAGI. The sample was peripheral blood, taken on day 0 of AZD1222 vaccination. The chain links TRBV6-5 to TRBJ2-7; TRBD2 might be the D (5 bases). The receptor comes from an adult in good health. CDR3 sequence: CASSSDWVYEQYF. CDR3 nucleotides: TGTGCCAGCAGTTCGGACTGGGTTTACGAGCAGTACTTC.